The clone carrying this T cell receptor (beta chain) showed up many times. The sample is drawn from a study of T-cell memory formation after mild COVID-19. MiXCR, run by TCRdb on the 5' RACE reads, gives a single entry per CDR3 protein. The data show hundreds of thousands of distinct CDR3 sequences, 15% to 20% seen once. Trimming removed 1 base at V and 2 bases at J, with 15 bases between. CDR1 and CDR2 (germline): SGHNT, YENEEA. This CDR3 is 16 amino acids long. This clonotype was sampled from an adult woman who had mild COVID-19 (a few samples of this study predate the infection). Cell type and time point are not known. The sample taken for sequencing was PBMCs or a T cell subset sorted from them (not recorded which). This chain uses TRBV11-3 with TRBJ2-7; D possibly corresponds to TRBD2 (5 bases). CDR3 bases: TGTGCCAGCAGCTTAGCCCTGGGTGGAGGCCCCTACGAGCAGTACTTC. This translates into CASSLALGGGPYEQYF.